The clone carrying this TCR beta chain was picked up a small number of times. Primers used in a second PCR of about 7 to 11 cycles were a sample-barcoded 5' primer and a J-beta primer mix. Each CDR3 protein is one row after TCRdb ran MiXCR on the 5' RACE reads. The profile shows approximately 320,000 distinct CDR3 sequences, around 29% of them singletons. This sample is drawn from a study of blood T cells in healthy people across ages. The CDR3 is 13 residues long. Germline values: CDR1 SGHDN, CDR2 FVKESK. The material sequenced was blood. The source of this sequence is a woman between 70 and 85 years old in good health. The rearrangement links TRBV14 to TRBJ2-1; TRBD2 is a possible D gene (6 bases). The end of the DNA is better explained by TRBJ2-7, so the J call may be wrong. As DNA, the CDR3 is TGTGCCAGCAGCCAAGACCTGCGGGGCGAGCAGTACTTC. It codes for CASSQDLRGEQYF.